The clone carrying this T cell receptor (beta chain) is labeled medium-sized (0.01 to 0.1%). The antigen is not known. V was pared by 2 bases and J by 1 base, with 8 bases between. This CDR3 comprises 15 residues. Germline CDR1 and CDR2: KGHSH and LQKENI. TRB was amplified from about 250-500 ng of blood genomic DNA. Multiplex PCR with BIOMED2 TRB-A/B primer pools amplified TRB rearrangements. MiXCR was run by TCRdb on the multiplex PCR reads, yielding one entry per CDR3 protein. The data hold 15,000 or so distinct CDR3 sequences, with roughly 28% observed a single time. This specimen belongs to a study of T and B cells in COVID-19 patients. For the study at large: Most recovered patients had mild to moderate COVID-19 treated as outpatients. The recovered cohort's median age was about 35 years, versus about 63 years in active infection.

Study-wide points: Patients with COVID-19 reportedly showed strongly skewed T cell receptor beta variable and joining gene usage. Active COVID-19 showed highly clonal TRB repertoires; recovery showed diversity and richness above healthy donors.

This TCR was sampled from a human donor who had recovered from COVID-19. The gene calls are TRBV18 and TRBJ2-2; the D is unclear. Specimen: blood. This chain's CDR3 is CASSPSTLNTGELFF. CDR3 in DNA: TGTGCCAGCTCACCATCTACACTGAACACCGGGGAGCTGTTTTTT.